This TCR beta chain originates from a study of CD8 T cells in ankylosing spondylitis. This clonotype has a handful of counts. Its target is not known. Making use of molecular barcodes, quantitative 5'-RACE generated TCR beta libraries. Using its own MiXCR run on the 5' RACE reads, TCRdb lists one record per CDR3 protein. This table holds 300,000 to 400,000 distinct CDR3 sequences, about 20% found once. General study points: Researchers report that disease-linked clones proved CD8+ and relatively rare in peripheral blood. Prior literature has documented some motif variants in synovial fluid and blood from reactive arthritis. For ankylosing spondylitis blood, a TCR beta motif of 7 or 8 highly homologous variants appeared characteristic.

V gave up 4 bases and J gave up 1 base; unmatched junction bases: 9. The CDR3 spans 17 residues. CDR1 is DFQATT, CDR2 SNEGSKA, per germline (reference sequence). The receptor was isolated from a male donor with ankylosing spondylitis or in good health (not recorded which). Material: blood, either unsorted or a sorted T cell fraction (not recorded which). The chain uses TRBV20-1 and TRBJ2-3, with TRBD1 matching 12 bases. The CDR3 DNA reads TGCAGTGCTACGAACCCGGGACAGGGGGCGCGCACAGATACGCAGTATTTT. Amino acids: CSATNPGQGARTDTQYF.